This T cell receptor beta chain emerged from a study of PD-1 blockade in classical Hodgkin lymphoma. Overall study findings and caveats: Reasons behind the repertoire differences stay unclear, perhaps disease activity or earlier therapy. After ASCT, patients who started nivolumab under 1 year later were excluded.

Per the germline V gene, CDR1 is LGHNT and CDR2 is FRNRAP. The CDR3 has 13 residues. V was clipped by 1 base and J by 11 bases; unmatched bases: 7. Method: immunoSEQ multiplex PCR; TCRdb's copy keeps in-frame clones and lacks some. The data hold 75,000 to 95,000 clones, with approximately 86% observed a single time. Time point described: cycle 4 day 1 (C4D1), after five to seven weeks of nivolumab. There was relapse after autologous stem cell transplantation in every patient, and there was variation in brentuximab vedotin exposure. As for this clone: Antigen unknown.

The V gene is TRBV12-5, the J gene TRBJ1-1, with TRBD1 matching 7 bases. This sequence originates from a human donor with classical Hodgkin lymphoma. The specimen comprised peripheral blood mononuclear cells (PBMCs), sampled before the fourth cycle of nivolumab. In nucleotides, the CDR3 is TGTGCTAGTGGTTTGGGACCCGACAGGGAGGCTTTCTTT. Protein sequence: CASGLGPDREAFF. Looking up the rest from reference TRBV12-5 and TRBJ1-1 gives the full variable domain: DARVTQTPRHKVTEMGQEVTMRCQPILGHNTVFWYRQTMMQGLELLAYFRNRAPLDDSGMPKDRFSAEMPDATLATLKIQPSEPRDSAVYFCASGLGPDREAFFGQGTRLTVV.